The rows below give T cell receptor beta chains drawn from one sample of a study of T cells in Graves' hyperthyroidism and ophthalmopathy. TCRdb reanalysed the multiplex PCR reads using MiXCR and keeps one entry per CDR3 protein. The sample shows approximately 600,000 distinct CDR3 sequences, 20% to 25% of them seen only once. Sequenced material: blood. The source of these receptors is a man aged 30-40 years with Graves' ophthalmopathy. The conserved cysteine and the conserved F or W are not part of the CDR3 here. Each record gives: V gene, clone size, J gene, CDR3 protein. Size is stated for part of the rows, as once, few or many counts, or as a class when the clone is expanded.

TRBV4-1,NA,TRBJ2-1,ASSQSEVGGYNEQF
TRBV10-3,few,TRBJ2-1,AISDRLATANEQF
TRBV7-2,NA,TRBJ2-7,ASSWGLGVEQY
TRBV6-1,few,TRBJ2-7,ASSVVGSYEQY
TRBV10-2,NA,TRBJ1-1,ASSGTIHMNTEAF
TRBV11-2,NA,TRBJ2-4,ASSEAEGNIQY
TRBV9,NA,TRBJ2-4,ASSVGVGGAKNIQY
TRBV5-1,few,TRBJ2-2,ASSFSRNTGELF
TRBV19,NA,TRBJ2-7,ASSVRFTGEGYEQY
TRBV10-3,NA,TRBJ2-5,AISESRAQETQY
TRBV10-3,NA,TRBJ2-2,AIRRTFPGGAGELF
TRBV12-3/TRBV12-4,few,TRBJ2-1,ASSSESGFFNEQF
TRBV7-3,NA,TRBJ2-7,ASSLVGTGANEQY
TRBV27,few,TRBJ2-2,ASSLSLAYTGELF
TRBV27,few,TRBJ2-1,ASRKGASGYNEQF
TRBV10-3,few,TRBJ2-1,AISGVAGNEQF
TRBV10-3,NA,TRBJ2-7,AIRGGYEQY
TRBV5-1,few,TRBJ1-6,ASKGRDNSPLH
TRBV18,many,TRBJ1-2,ASSPPGRGQGYT
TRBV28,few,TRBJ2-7,ASSLYSGTGAVFVRERY
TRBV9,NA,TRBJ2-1,ASSPRGDRVNEQF